This entry lists 30 T cell receptor beta chains sequenced from one sample in a study of Graves' ophthalmopathy and Graves' hyperthyroidism (dated by TCRdb to 2016 to 2018). Sequencing was performed on an Illumina HiSeq 2000. For repertoire sequencing, the TCR beta CDR3 regions were amplified from RNA transcripts. The first round of RT-PCR was done with HTBI primers and the Qiagen OneStep RT-PCR kit, and was followed by a second round of multiplex PCR, then size selection and purification. Starting from the raw public reads, TCRdb applied fastp trimming at Q25, assembled clones with MiXCR and retained in-frame beta chains. Here each entry gathers all rows of one CDR3 protein and keeps the most common genes and DNA. Present in this sample are around 1,200,000 distinct CDR3 sequences, 35% to 45% of which were seen just once. The leading ten clones occupy around 10% of the sample. The sample consisted of peripheral blood or thyroid tissue (not recorded which). These receptors originate from an adult man with Graves' hyperthyroidism.

This chain connects TRBV4-1 to TRBJ2-7, with 10 bases that match TRBD1. The junction had 8 bases not matched to a gene; V was cut back by 5 bases and J by 4 bases. Germline-derived CDR1 and CDR2 are MGHRA and YSYEKL. This CDR3 spans 15 amino acids. CDR3: CASSNGQGGFYEQYF. The CDR3 DNA is TGCGCCAGCAGCAACGGACAGGGGGGCTTTTACGAGCAGTACTTC.

The sample holds many counts of this clonotype. The rearrangement links TRBV19 to TRBJ2-7; D not certain. Trimming stripped 4 bases from V and 0 bases from J, with 7 bases between. The CDR3 has 13 amino acids. Looked up from germline, CDR1 is LNHDA and CDR2 is SQIVND (reference sequence). The CDR3 coding sequence is TGTGCCAGTAGTACGGCAGCCTCCTACGAGCAGTACTTC. Translated: CASSTAASYEQYF.

V is TRBV5-1 and J is TRBJ2-7; D could derive from TRBD1 or TRBD2 (6 bases each). CDR1 SGHRS and CDR2 YFSETQ come from the germline V gene. The CDR3 is 16 residues long. Trimming took 6 bases from V and 0 from J, leaving 19 bases between them. In DNA, the CDR3 is TGCGCCAGCACAATTGCCGGGGGCCAGGGCTCCTACGAGCAGTACTTC. This sequence encodes CASTIAGGQGSYEQYF.

Remarks on this clonotype: At one of its ends the junction is not consistent with the germline gene, which may arise from a read error. The rearrangement uses TRBV14 and TRBJ2-7; D not resolved. This CDR3 contains 13 residues. Germline V gene data show CDR1 as SGHDN and CDR2 as FVKESK. CDR3 DNA sequence: TGTGCCAGCAGCCCTCGTCTTTCCTACGGGCAGTACTTC. This gives the protein CASSPRLSYGQYF.

This rearrangement joins TRBV9 to TRBJ1-4; TRBD1 matches at 9 bases. V lost 2 bases and J lost 3; bases outside the gene matches: 2. This CDR3 spans 15 amino acids. Per the germline V gene, CDR1 is SGDLS and CDR2 is YYNGEE. CDR3 residues: CASSVGQGSNEKLFF. The CDR3 DNA follows: TGTGCCAGCAGCGTGGGACAGGGCTCTAATGAAAAACTGTTTTTT.

J is TRBJ1-1 and V is TRBV29-1; D remains unclear. Trimming cost V 0 bases and J 5 bases, with 13 bases left between them. The CDR3 has 14 residues. CDR1 SQVTM and CDR2 ANQGSEA come from the germline V gene. CDR3 nucleotides: TGCAGCGTTGAAGATGAGGGAGGTTCTACTGAAGCTTTCTTT. Its translation is CSVEDEGGSTEAFF.

The V gene is TRBV10-3, the J gene TRBJ2-3; 9 bases align to TRBD2. J lost 2 bases, V lost 4 bases, and 10 bases had no gene match. CDR3 length: 17 residues. Germline-derived CDR1 and CDR2 are ENHRY and SYGVKD. The DNA of the CDR3 is TGTGCCATCAGTGGGCCGAGACTAGCGGCGTTCACAGATACGCAGTATTTT. It is translated as CAISGPRLAAFTDTQYF.

This clonotype was counted only a few times. The J gene is TRBJ2-7, the V gene TRBV12-3 or TRBV12-4; D may be TRBD1 or TRBD2 (5 bases each). V gave up 4 bases and J gave up 0 bases, with 13 bases separating them. There are 15 residues in the CDR3. In DNA form, the CDR3 reads TGTGCCAGCAGTTCGGGGAAGACAGACTCCTACGAGCAGTACTTC. The encoded protein is CASSSGKTDSYEQYF.

This chain links TRBV7-9 with TRBJ1-6, with D perhaps matching TRBD1 (6 bases). Trimming shortened V by 1 base and J by 9 bases, and 19 bases separated the two germline ends. Looked up from germline, CDR1 is SEHNR and CDR2 is FQNEAQ (reference sequence). The CDR3 totals 17 residues. The CDR3 DNA follows: TGTGCCAGCAGCTTAGGCGGGAAGGACGCCAGGGGTTCACCCCTCCACTTT. Protein: CASSLGGKDARGSPLHF.

This clonotype was counted many times. The V gene is TRBV7-8, the J gene TRBJ2-7; no definite D call. Germline V gene lookup returns CDR1 SGHVS and CDR2 FQNEAQ. V was shortened by 3 bases and J by 3 bases, with 15 bases between the two germline ends. This CDR3 is 15 amino acids long. DNA for the CDR3: TGTGCCAGCAGCTTTCAATCAGGACCTAACTACGAGCAGTACTTC. It specifies CASSFQSGPNYEQYF.

V is TRBV6-1 and J is TRBJ2-7; TRBD1 is a possible D gene (5 bases). The CDR3 spans 13 residues. V was pared by 6 bases and J by 2 bases, with 11 bases between. Per the germline V gene, CDR1 is MNHNS and CDR2 is SASEGT. This CDR3 reads CASRSDSTYEQYF. Written as DNA, the CDR3 is TGTGCCAGCAGGAGCGACAGTACCTACGAGCAGTACTTC.

This clonotype was detected only a few times. The rearrangement uses TRBV6-5 and TRBJ1-1, with D tentatively TRBD1 (6 bases). The germline V gene has CDR1 MNHEY and CDR2 SVGAGI. This CDR3 is 13 amino acids long. V gave up 6 bases and J gave up 4 bases, with 12 bases separating them. Here the CDR3 reads CASSYREATEAFF. In nucleotides, the CDR3 is TGTGCCAGCAGCTACAGGGAGGCCACTGAAGCTTTCTTT.

The rearrangement uses TRBV20-1 and TRBJ2-7; no firm D call. CDR1 and CDR2 from the germline V gene are DFQATT and SNEGSKA (reference sequence). With 4 bases removed from V and 0 bases from J, the gap between germline ends came to 7 bases. This CDR3 spans 12 amino acids. Here the CDR3 reads CSAKGPSYEQYF. In DNA, the CDR3 is TGCAGTGCTAAAGGCCCCTCCTACGAGCAGTACTTC.

Comments on this clonotype: A much larger clone differs from this one at a single base, so this may be a read error. The J gene is TRBJ2-7, the V gene TRBV2; D might be TRBD1 (6 bases). Trimming took 9 bases from V and 1 from J, leaving 16 bases between them. Per germline, CDR1 SNHLY and CDR2 FYNNEI. This CDR3 region has 14 residues. Here the CDR3 DNA reads TGTGCCAGGGGGGCGCAAGGAAAATCCTACGAGCAGTACTTC. Translating gives CARGAQGKSYEQYF.

This clonotype was seen at least ten times. The gene calls are TRBV9 and TRBJ1-4; 10 bases fit TRBD1. The CDR3 consists of 15 residues. Trimming removed 3 bases from V and 8 bases from J; junction bases left unmatched: 7. Germline CDR1 SGDLS, CDR2 YYNGEE. The CDR3 DNA is TGTGCCAGCAGCGCGGCCGGGACAGGGGACGAAAAACTGTTTTTT. It yields the protein CASSAAGTGDEKLFF.

Many counts were recorded for this clonotype. This chain links TRBV7-9 with TRBJ1-2; 9 bases fit TRBD1. The length of the CDR3 is 16 residues. Germline V gene lookup returns CDR1 SEHNR and CDR2 FQNEAQ (reference sequence). J gave up 9 bases and V 5 bases, and 16 bases lay outside the gene matches. CDR3 in DNA: TGTGCCAGCAGCCACGGGGGGACAGGGCAAGGTTCGAGCTACACCTTC. This codes for CASSHGGTGQGSSYTF.

The chain recombines TRBV29-1 with TRBJ2-3; 11 bases align to TRBD1. The CDR3 is 15 residues long. V gave up 4 bases and J gave up 0 bases; unmatched junction bases: 3. The germline gives CDR1 SQVTM, CDR2 ANQGSEA. CDR3: CSVGDRGDSTDTQYF. The CDR3 region has the DNA TGCAGCGTTGGGGACAGGGGGGATAGCACAGATACGCAGTATTTT.

This clonotype has a count of ten or more. The CDR3 sequence is CASSLGGQSYTF. In DNA form, the CDR3 reads TGTGCCAGCAGCCTTGGGGGACAGAGCTACACCTTC. The chain joins TRBV5-6 to TRBJ1-2, with 7 bases lining up with TRBD1. The CDR3 length is 12 residues. From germline, CDR1 is SGHDT and CDR2 YYEEEE. The trim removed 4 bases at V and 9 bases at J, leaving 6 bases unmatched.

The genes are TRBV5-4 and TRBJ2-7, with TRBD2 identical over 9 bases. V trimming: 0 bases; J trimming: 6 bases; junction bases outside the gene matches: 10. The CDR3 runs to 16 residues. Germline CDR1 SGHNT, CDR2 YYREEE (reference sequence). CDR3 amino acids: CASSLGSGSYYLEQYV. CDR3 sequence (DNA): TGTGCCAGCAGCTTGGGTAGCGGGAGTTATTATCTCGAGCAGTACGTC.

This clonotype was counted at least ten times. The genes are TRBV2 and TRBJ1-5; the D is unclear. This CDR3 is built from 16 residues. Germline assignment: CDR1 SNHLY and CDR2 FYNNEI. V was trimmed by 2 bases and J by 5 bases, leaving 16 bases between them. The CDR3 DNA sequence: TGTGCCAGCAGTGAAATCTTGGGAAAGGCCGATCAGCCCCAGCATTTT. Encoded protein: CASSEILGKADQPQHF.

This clonotype was observed a single time. The genes are TRBV6-6 and TRBJ2-2; 7 bases align to TRBD2. CDR3 length: 13 amino acids. Trimming removed 4 bases from V and 6 bases from J; junction bases left unmatched: 2. CDR1 and CDR2 (germline): MNHNY, SVGAGI (reference sequence). CDR3 DNA: TGTGCCAGCAGTTTAACTAGCGCCGGGGAGCTGTTTTTT. It codes for CASSLTSAGELFF.

The table lists this clonotype with many counts. The CDR3 here is CSARVWTGSYEQYF. CDR3 nucleotide sequence: TGCAGTGCTAGAGTTTGGACAGGGTCCTACGAGCAGTACTTC. The J gene is TRBJ2-7, the V gene TRBV20-1; 8 nucleotides line up with TRBD1. From germline, CDR1 is DFQATT and CDR2 SNEGSKA (reference sequence). With V trimmed by 1 base and J by 1 base, 3 bases remained unmatched. CDR3 length: 14 residues.

This clonotype was counted between two and nine times. Sequence at one end of the junction differs from germline and may be a read error. The chain is built from TRBV10-3 and TRBJ2-7; weak D call: TRBD1 (5 bases). Germline V lookup: CDR1 ENHRY, CDR2 SYGVKD. This CDR3 spans 17 amino acids. The CDR3 here is CASSYALGQAQNYEQYF. CDR3 DNA sequence: TGTGCCAGCAGTTACGCGCTGGGGCAGGCCCAAAACTACGAGCAGTACTTC.

The table lists this clonotype with many counts. The CDR3 here is CASSPLRGTGNYGYTF. The CDR3 DNA reads as TGTGCCAGCAGTCCTCTCCGCGGGACAGGGAACTATGGCTACACCTTC. The chain recombines TRBV12-3 or TRBV12-4 with TRBJ1-2; 9 bases are shared with TRBD1. The V and J ends lost 5 bases and 2 bases, in that order; junction bases with no gene match: 9. The length of the CDR3 is 16 residues.

This clonotype was found many times. The CDR3 DNA sequence: TGTGCCAGCAGCTTAAATCAAGCGAACGAGCAGTACTTC. Its protein is CASSLNQANEQYF. The chain joins TRBV7-3 to TRBJ2-7; D is unclear. The CDR3 extends over 13 amino acids. V lost 1 base and J lost 5, with 9 bases in between. CDR1 is SGHTA and CDR2 is FQGTGA in the germline V gene.

V gene TRBV3-1 combines with J gene TRBJ2-5, with 12 positions matching TRBD2. This CDR3 has 15 residues. V lost 7 bases and J lost 5; bases outside the gene matches: 8. Germline assignment: CDR1 LGHDT and CDR2 YNNKEL (reference sequence). CDR3: CASNKLAGGAETQYF. In DNA form, the CDR3 reads TGTGCCAGCAATAAACTAGCGGGAGGTGCGGAGACCCAGTACTTC.

The chain joins TRBV25-1 to TRBJ2-7, with 10 bases that match TRBD1. V lost 5 bases and J lost 2; bases outside the gene matches: 6. The CDR3 sequence is 15 residues long. From germline, CDR1 is MGHDK and CDR2 SYGVNS. CDR3 loop: CASSLSGTGAYEQYF. The DNA of the CDR3 is TGTGCCAGCAGTTTAAGCGGGACAGGGGCCTACGAGCAGTACTTC.

The chain carries TRBV6-5 and TRBJ1-1; 9 bases fit TRBD1. This CDR3 has 15 amino acids. Germline CDR1 and CDR2: MNHEY and SVGAGI. The J segment lost 7 bases and the V segment lost 7 bases, leaving 13 bases of the junction unmatched. The CDR3 reads CASTFLGTGNHEAFF. For the CDR3, the DNA is TGTGCCAGCACCTTCCTCGGGACAGGGAACCATGAAGCTTTCTTT.

This clonotype was counted only a few times. V usage is TRBV11-2 and J usage is TRBJ2-7; no firm D call. Germline V gene sequence: CDR1 SGHAT, CDR2 FQNNGV. The V end was cut by 5 bases, the J end by 2 bases, with 16 bases between. The CDR3 totals 15 residues. The CDR3 DNA sequence: TGTGCCAGCAGCCAAGGGTCAGGCCTCCCCTACGAGCAGTACTTC. It translates to CASSQGSGLPYEQYF.

Only a few counts were recorded for this clonotype. V usage is TRBV4-3 and J usage is TRBJ2-5; TRBD1 aligns across 9 bases. Trimming took 2 bases from V and 2 from J; bases not matched to a gene: 9. Looked up from germline, CDR1 is LGHNA and CDR2 is YSLEER. The CDR3 has 17 residues. The CDR3 is CASSQREDRGRQETQYF. Here the CDR3 DNA reads TGCGCCAGCAGCCAACGGGAAGACAGGGGGAGACAAGAGACCCAGTACTTC.